These 32 T cell receptor beta chains were sequenced from one sample in a study of shared clonotypes between healthy human individuals (dated by TCRdb to about 2020). Library construction relied on the immunoSEQ multiplex PCR assay. Sourced from immuneACCESS, this table was stored by TCRdb with only in-frame sequences that have V and J called. A share of the clones is absent; for the studies checked, an unresolved V gene accounts for under half, and the remainder has no known explanation. Across this sample there are under 1 million clones, with 95% to 97% seen only once. About 0.25% of the sample is held by the ten biggest clonotypes. CD8 naive samples were obtained by positive selection for CCR7 among CD45RO-negative cells, yielding a CD45RA+CCR7+ population from which TemRA cells were excluded. The sequencing input was naive CD8+ T cells sorted from blood. Taken with the paper, the label for cell subset or site translates to: CD45RA+CCR7+. All receptors derive from a man younger than 40 in good health.

This clone was counted a single time. This chain connects TRBV9 to TRBJ2-5, with unresolved D. CDR3 size: 15 residues. V was clipped by 3 bases and J by 5 bases, with 17 bases between them. Germline values: CDR1 SGDLS, CDR2 YYNGEE. CDR3 protein: CASSGLQVGEETQYF. CDR3 sequence (DNA): TGTGCCAGCAGCGGCCTCCAGGTTGGAGAGGAGACCCAGTACTTC.

As for this clone: Other DNA variants within this sample encode the same CDR3. The V and J genes are TRBV11-2 and TRBJ1-5; no reliable D call. The CDR3 contains 13 residues. The V end was cut by 5 bases, the J end by 3 bases, with 8 bases between. Germline V lookup: CDR1 SGHAT, CDR2 FQNNGV. The CDR3 region is CASSLGSNQPQHF. The DNA for the CDR3 is TGTGCCAGCAGCCTAGGGTCCAATCAGCCCCAGCATTTT.

V usage is TRBV7-9 and J usage is TRBJ1-2, with D tentatively TRBD1 (6 bases). The CDR3 runs 15 residues. The germline V gene encodes CDR1 SEHNR and CDR2 FQNEAQ (reference sequence). Trimming shortened V by 5 bases and J by 4 bases, and 17 bases separated the two germline ends. CDR3 amino acids: CASSPVRTAIYGYTF. For the CDR3, the DNA is TGTGCCAGCAGCCCCGTCCGGACAGCCATCTATGGCTACACCTTC.

V is TRBV11-2 and J is TRBJ2-7; D is unresolved. CDR3 length equals 13 residues. Germline lookup yields CDR1 SGHAT and CDR2 FQNNGV. Trimming left V 3 bases short and J 1 base short, with 7 bases between. The CDR3 DNA sequence: TGTGCCAGCAGCTTGACACCGTCCTACGAGCAGTACTTC. Its translation is CASSLTPSYEQYF. Full variable domain (missing parts from reference TRBV11-2 and TRBJ2-7): EAGVAQSPRYKIIEKRQSVAFWCNPISGHATLYWYQQILGQGPKLLIQFQNNGVVDDSQLPKDRFSAERLKGVDSTLKIQPAKLEDSAVYLCASSLTPSYEQYFGPGTRLTVT.

In regard to this clone: Other DNA sequences in this sample translate to the same CDR3. The chain links TRBV19 to TRBJ2-3; D call uncertain. V lost 3 bases to trimming and J lost 12 bases, with 19 bases between them. The CDR3 spans 14 residues. Germline lookup yields CDR1 LNHDA and CDR2 SQIVND (reference sequence). In nucleotides, the CDR3 is TGTGCCAGTAGTATGGCTGGATTTCGAGTTACACAGTATTTT. It yields the protein CASSMAGFRVTQYF.

J is TRBJ2-7 and V is TRBV15; TRBD1 agrees at 7 bases. This CDR3 has 15 amino acids. Trimming removed 3 bases from V and 3 bases from J; junction bases left unmatched: 8. The germline CDR1 and CDR2 sequences are LNHNV and YYDKDF (reference sequence). CDR3 protein: CATSSGRQGSYEQYF. The DNA for the CDR3 is TGTGCCACCAGCAGTGGGAGACAGGGAAGCTACGAGCAGTACTTC.

The chain has TRBV29-1 and TRBJ1-1, with D perhaps TRBD1 (5 bases). This CDR3 contains 11 residues. CDR1 is SQVTM, CDR2 ANQGSEA, per germline. The CDR3, as DNA: TGCAACGGCAGGGAGAACACTGAAGCTTTCTTT. Its translation: CNGRENTEAFF.

This chain uses TRBV6-5 with TRBJ2-1; TRBD2 agrees at 7 bases. CDR1 and CDR2 from the germline V gene are MNHEY and SVGAGI. V shed 4 bases and J 3 bases; nucleotides not matched to a gene: 9. The CDR3 length is 16 residues. The CDR3 DNA sequence: TGTGCCAGCAGTTCGCTTAGGCTAGCGGTCTACAATGAGCAGTTCTTC. Its translation is CASSSLRLAVYNEQFF.

This chain connects TRBV6-4 to TRBJ2-1; D gene uncertain. V lost 6 bases and J 9 bases, leaving 15 bases between the germline ends. Germline values: CDR1 MRHNA, CDR2 SNTAGT. The CDR3 is 13 amino acids. The CDR3 spells CASSPRILGEQFF. The CDR3 bases are TGTGCCAGCAGCCCGCGGATACTGGGTGAGCAGTTCTTC.

The chain recombines TRBV5-4 with TRBJ1-2; no firm D call. This CDR3 contains 16 residues. Trimming shortened V by 0 bases and J by 3 bases, and 15 bases separated the two germline ends. The germline V gene encodes CDR1 SGHNT and CDR2 YYREEE (reference sequence). DNA of the CDR3: TGTGCCAGCAGCTTGGCGCCAGCTCAAGAATACTATGGCTACACCTTC. As protein: CASSLAPAQEYYGYTF.

The gene calls are TRBV11-2 and TRBJ2-7; D gene uncertain. CDR3 length equals 13 residues. With 3 bases removed from V and 0 bases from J, the gap between germline ends came to 6 bases. Germline V lookup: CDR1 SGHAT, CDR2 FQNNGV. The chain's CDR3 is CASSFLTSYEQYF. The CDR3 coding sequence is TGTGCCAGCAGCTTTCTCACCTCCTACGAGCAGTACTTC.

The genes are TRBV27 and TRBJ1-5; 9 bases align to TRBD1. J lost 0 bases, V lost 3 bases, and 6 bases had no gene match. CDR3 length: 17 amino acids. The germline V gene encodes CDR1 MNHEY and CDR2 SMNVEV (reference sequence). As DNA, the CDR3 is TGTGCCAGCAGTTTTACAGGGGGCGCCGATAGCAATCAGCCCCAGCATTTT. Translated, it gives CASSFTGGADSNQPQHF.

This rearrangement joins TRBV7-8 to TRBJ2-2; D ambiguous. The CDR3 totals 14 residues. Germline V gene sequence: CDR1 SGHVS, CDR2 FQNEAQ. V lost 1 base to trimming and J lost 5 bases, with 8 bases between them. The DNA of the CDR3 is TGTGCCAGCAGCTTAGGAGTTACGACCGGGGAGCTGTTTTTT. It yields the protein CASSLGVTTGELFF.

V gene TRBV27 combines with J gene TRBJ1-5, with D unclear. The CDR3 spans 15 residues. The V gene's germline CDR1 is MNHEY and CDR2 SMNVEV (reference sequence). Trimming removed 7 bases from V and 3 bases from J, with 16 bases in between. The CDR3, as DNA: TGTGCCAGCATGATTACAGTGGGGTCCAATCAGCCCCAGCATTTT. Amino acid sequence: CASMITVGSNQPQHF.

The chain joins TRBV7-9 to TRBJ1-2; the D is unclear. V gave up 2 bases and J gave up 5 bases, with 15 bases separating them. From germline, CDR1 is SEHNR and CDR2 FQNEAQ (reference sequence). This CDR3 has 15 amino acids. As DNA, the CDR3 is TGTGCCAGCAGCTTAATCCAGAATCAGTTTTATGGCTACACCTTC. The encoded protein is CASSLIQNQFYGYTF. Supplemented by reference TRBV7-9 and TRBJ1-2, the full variable domain reads DTGVSQNPRHKITKRGQNVTFRCDPISEHNRLYWYRQTLGQGPEFLTYFQNEAQLEKSRLLSDRFSAERPKGSFSTLEIQRTEQGDSAMYLCASSLIQNQFYGYTFGSGTRLTVV.

The rearrangement links TRBV7-9 to TRBJ1-1; 10 nucleotides match TRBD1. The V gene's germline CDR1 is SEHNR and CDR2 FQNEAQ (reference sequence). This CDR3 has 17 amino acids. V lost 2 bases and J lost 1; bases outside the gene matches: 7. CDR3 DNA sequence: TGTGCCAGCAGCTTATATGTCGGGACAGGGGCGAACACTGAAGCTTTCTTT. It is translated as CASSLYVGTGANTEAFF.

This sequence joins TRBV29-1 and TRBJ2-7; TRBD2 agrees at 10 bases. V lost 4 bases to trimming and J lost 2 bases; unmatched junction nucleotides: 11. From germline, CDR1 is SQVTM and CDR2 ANQGSEA. CDR3 length: 16 amino acids. The CDR3 here is CSVVGLAGVPTYEQYF. In nucleotides, the CDR3 is TGCAGCGTTGTTGGTCTAGCGGGAGTCCCTACCTACGAGCAGTACTTC.

The genes are TRBV18 and TRBJ2-5; D is undetermined. V was pared by 3 bases and J by 5 bases, with 4 bases between. The CDR3 is 11 residues long. CDR1 and CDR2 from the germline V gene are KGHSH and LQKENI. CDR3 bases: TGTGCCAGCTCACCCTGGGAGACCCAGTACTTC. Residues: CASSPWETQYF. Using reference TRBV18 and TRBJ2-5 for the parts outside the CDR3, the full variable domain is NAGVMQNPRHLVRRRGQEARLRCSPMKGHSHVYWYRQLPEEGLKFMVYLQKENIIDESGMPKERFSAEFPKEGPSILRIQQVVRGDSAAYFCASSPWETQYFGPGTRLLVL.

This rearrangement joins TRBV29-1 to TRBJ2-7, with 10 bases identical to TRBD1. V was pared by 0 bases and J by 7 bases, with 6 bases of the junction left unmatched. The CDR3 consists of 14 residues. Germline CDR1 is SQVTM and CDR2 is ANQGSEA. CDR3 residues: CSVEERQGAWEQYF. CDR3 nucleotide sequence: TGCAGCGTTGAAGAGCGACAGGGGGCTTGGGAGCAGTACTTC.

The V call is TRBV6-4, the J call TRBJ1-5; D call uncertain. V lost 4 bases to trimming and J lost 5 bases, with 9 bases between them. The V gene's germline CDR1 is MRHNA and CDR2 SNTAGT. The CDR3 totals 13 residues. CDR3 region: CASSGPKHQPQHF. CDR3 DNA: TGTGCCAGCAGTGGCCCCAAGCATCAGCCCCAGCATTTT.

V gene TRBV5-1 combines with J gene TRBJ2-1; 10 nucleotides match TRBD2. Germline-derived CDR1 and CDR2 are SGHRS and YFSETQ. The V segment lost 2 bases and the J segment 8 bases; nucleotides outside the gene matches: 7. The CDR3 has 15 residues. The CDR3 region has the DNA TGCGCCAGCAGCTTTGCTAGCGGGAGAAGGGATGAGCAGTTCTTC. Protein sequence: CASSFASGRRDEQFF.

CDR3 coding DNA: TGTGCCAGCAGTGAAGGTCCGGCATATAACTATGGCTACACCTTC. Its translation is CASSEGPAYNYGYTF. The gene calls are TRBV2 and TRBJ1-2; D not resolved. From germline, CDR1 is SNHLY and CDR2 FYNNEI. There are 15 residues in the CDR3. V was clipped by 1 base and J by 1 base, with 10 bases between them. The complete variable domain, with remaining parts taken from reference TRBV2 and TRBJ1-2, reads EPEVTQTPSHQVTQMGQEVILRCVPISNHLYFYWYRQILGQKVEFLVSFYNNEISEKSEIFDDQFSVERPDGSNFTLKIRSTKLEDSAMYFCASSEGPAYNYGYTFGSGTRLTVV.

The genes are TRBV2 and TRBJ2-7; D is perhaps TRBD1 (6 bases). Germline V gene sequence: CDR1 SNHLY, CDR2 FYNNEI. This CDR3 contains 13 residues. V gave up 3 bases and J gave up 3 bases, with 9 bases separating them. The CDR3, as DNA: TGTGCCAGCAGTGAGGCAGGGGTCTACGAGCAGTACTTC. Its translation is CASSEAGVYEQYF.

V usage is TRBV28 and J usage is TRBJ2-1, with 10 nucleotides matching TRBD1. Germline V lookup: CDR1 MDHEN, CDR2 SYDVKM. Losses at the gene ends were 4 bases for V and 5 bases for J; bases not matched to a gene: 8. This CDR3 contains 16 residues. CDR3: CASSYVGTGADNEQFF. The CDR3 DNA reads as TGTGCCAGCAGTTACGTCGGGACAGGGGCGGACAATGAGCAGTTCTTC.

V usage is TRBV2 and J usage is TRBJ2-1; TRBD2 agrees at 8 bases. The J segment lost 5 bases and the V segment lost 7 bases, leaving 7 bases of the junction unmatched. The CDR3 spans 14 residues. Germline lookup yields CDR1 SNHLY and CDR2 FYNNEI. In DNA, the CDR3 is TGTGCCAGCACGGGAGGGGGTAGCGACAATGAGCAGTTCTTC. Amino acids: CASTGGGSDNEQFF.

The V and J genes are TRBV10-3 and TRBJ2-5; possibly TRBD1 for D (5 bases). The ends were cut back, 3 bases at V and 2 bases at J, with 10 bases in the middle. This CDR3 has 14 amino acids. From germline, CDR1 is ENHRY and CDR2 SYGVKD. The CDR3 is CAISDYDSQETQYF. CDR3 DNA: TGTGCCATCAGTGACTACGACAGTCAAGAGACCCAGTACTTC.

This clone was found once. The rearrangement joins TRBV7-9 to TRBJ2-7; 7 nucleotides align to TRBD2. The V segment lost 8 bases and the J segment 0 bases; nucleotides outside the gene matches: 4. Germline V CDR1 and CDR2: SEHNR, FQNEAQ (reference sequence). There are 13 residues in the CDR3. The CDR3 bases are TGTGCCAGCCGCACTAGCGCCTCCTACGAGCAGTACTTC. This sequence encodes CASRTSASYEQYF.

The rearrangement joins TRBV15 to TRBJ2-1, with D perhaps matching TRBD2 (6 bases). The V end lost 0 bases, the J end lost 0 bases, and 15 bases lay between the germline ends. CDR1 LNHNV and CDR2 YYDKDF come from the germline V gene (reference sequence). The CDR3 has 18 amino acids. In DNA form, the CDR3 reads TGTGCCACCAGCAGAGATCACCGGGACTCAAGCTCCTACAATGAGCAGTTCTTC. It specifies CATSRDHRDSSSYNEQFF.

V is TRBV27 and J is TRBJ2-7, with D maybe TRBD2 (6 bases). This CDR3 is built from 14 residues. Trimming removed 6 bases from V and 2 bases from J, with 14 bases in between. The V gene's germline CDR1 is MNHEY and CDR2 SMNVEV (reference sequence). The CDR3 region is CASRPIAETYEQYF. Here the CDR3 DNA reads TGTGCCAGCAGACCTATAGCGGAAACCTACGAGCAGTACTTC.

This chain uses TRBV5-6 with TRBJ2-1, with 11 positions matching TRBD1. V shed 3 bases, J shed 7 bases, and the junction held 3 bases outside the gene matches. The CDR3 has 14 residues. Germline CDR1 SGHDT, CDR2 YYEEEE. The CDR3 reads CASSYGTGGNEQFF. The CDR3 DNA is TGTGCCAGCAGCTATGGGACAGGGGGGAATGAGCAGTTCTTC.

The chain combines TRBV27 with TRBJ2-7, with no clear D. The CDR3 totals 12 residues. Germline V lookup: CDR1 MNHEY, CDR2 SMNVEV (reference sequence). Between the trimmed V and J ends, which lost 4 bases and 6 bases, there was a span of 10 bases. This CDR3 reads CASSSPLGEQYF. The CDR3 DNA is TGTGCCAGCAGTTCCCCCTTAGGCGAGCAGTACTTC.

V gene TRBV6-1 combines with J gene TRBJ2-7, with no clear D. Trimming took 7 bases from V and 3 from J, leaving 7 bases between them. The germline CDR1 and CDR2 sequences are MNHNS and SASEGT. CDR3 length: 11 residues. Written as DNA, the CDR3 is TGTGCCAGCACGGCATTCTACGAGCAGTACTTC. Translation: CASTAFYEQYF.